This T cell receptor (beta chain) emerged from a study of T cell repertoires in cytomegalovirus infection. Across the whole study: Recently identified HLA-C-restricted and well-studied HLA-B-restricted CMV epitopes were used. Through public TCR beta signatures, both CMV infection and matching HLA type were indicated. General observations from the study: Summed frequency of public TCR beta families distinguished CMV carriers with the relevant HLA. HLA-C-restricted CMV clonotypes gave the most frequent clonotype in two of eight donors.

This clonotype was picked up a small number of times. The antigen is undetermined. MiXCR, run by TCRdb on the reads, gives a single entry per CDR3 protein. The top ten hold around 20% of the sample, which has around 340,000 distinct CDR3 sequences, roughly 28% seen once. V dropped 7 bases and J dropped 3; count of bases not matched to a gene: 8. The CDR3 consists of 14 residues. The TCR comes from a human donor in good health (CMV status not recorded). Some clones in this sample may be carry-over from other donors' samples. V usage is TRBV12-3 or TRBV12-4 and J usage is TRBJ1-2; TRBD1 agrees at 7 bases. The material sequenced was cultured PBMCs, taken from culture after CMV antigen stimulation. The DNA for the CDR3 is TGTGCCAGCACTAGACAGGGAGGGGACTATGGCTACACCTTC. It yields the protein CASTRQGGDYGYTF.